Listed below are T cell receptor beta chains from one sample, sequenced in a study of blood T cells in healthy people across ages. TCRdb ran MiXCR on the 5' RACE reads and lists one entry per CDR3 protein. The sample carries some 920,000 distinct CDR3 sequences, just over 50% recorded once. Sequenced: blood. The receptors were sampled from a woman aged 55-70 years in good health. Each CDR3 is given with its conserved first and last residue. Fields, in order: D gene, clone size, J gene, V gene, CDR3 DNA, CDR3 protein. A D gene is named only where the DNA matches it firmly. Clone sizes are given selectively: once, few, many, or a class where the clone is expanded.

>TRBD1|few|TRBJ1-6|TRBV11-2
TGTGCCAGCAGCTCGGGACAGTTAAATTCACCCCTCCACTTT
CASSSGQLNSPLHF
>TRBD1|few|TRBJ2-1|TRBV4-1
TGCGCCAGCAGAGATTGGACAGGGCAGGACAATGAGCAGTTCTTC
CASRDWTGQDNEQFF
>-|-|TRBJ1-2|TRBV6-6
TGTGCCAGCAGTTATGCTTCGGGCGGCTACACCTTC
CASSYASGGYTF
>TRBD2|-|TRBJ2-7|TRBV20-1
TGCAGTGCTTCACGACTAGCGGGAAGATACGAGCAGTACTTC
CSASRLAGRYEQYF
>TRBD2|few|TRBJ2-5|TRBV12-3/TRBV12-4
TGTGCCAGCAGTTCCCATATTGGTAGCGGGAGTGAGACCCAGTACTTC
CASSSHIGSGSETQYF
>-|few|TRBJ2-7|TRBV27
TGTGCCAGCAGTTCCAACCCGGTCTACGAGCAGTACTTC
CASSSNPVYEQYF
>-|-|TRBJ2-3|TRBV7-9
TGTGCCAGCAGCCCAACCAGGGCAGATACGCAGTATTTT
CASSPTRADTQYF
>TRBD1|-|TRBJ2-5|TRBV11-3
TGTGCCAGCAGCAGAAGGACAGGGGAGGGGGAGACCCAGTACTTC
CASSRRTGEGETQYF
>TRBD2|-|TRBJ2-4|TRBV20-1
TGCAGTGCTAGAGGTTTGGGGGGGAGGGGAGTCAAAAACATTCAGTACTTC
CSARGLGGRGVKNIQYF
>TRBD1|few|TRBJ2-5|TRBV2
TGTGCCAGCAGTGGAGCGGACAGGCCCCGCCAAGAGACCCAGTACTTC
CASSGADRPRQETQYF
>TRBD1|-|TRBJ1-4|TRBV28
TGTGCCAGCAGGCCTCGGGACAGCCCAAATGAAAAACTGTTTTTT
CASRPRDSPNEKLFF
>-|few|TRBJ2-3|TRBV28
TGTGCCAGCAGTCTCATGTATGCGGGTTTAAGCTCAGATACGCAGTATTTT
CASSLMYAGLSSDTQYF
>-|-|TRBJ2-6|TRBV20-1
TGCAGTGCTAGAGGCTACAGCTCTGGGGCCAACGTCCTGACTTTC
CSARGYSSGANVLTF
>-|few|TRBJ2-3|TRBV4-3
TGCGCCAGCAGCCTCTCGGTGGGGGAGTGGGATACGCAGTATTTT
CASSLSVGEWDTQYF
>TRBD2|-|TRBJ2-3|TRBV28
TGTGCCAAGGGGGACGGGAGGGTAATCGACCAGATCCCAGATACGCAGTATTTT
CAKGDGRVIDQIPDTQYF
>TRBD2|once|TRBJ2-7|TRBV7-6
TGTGCCAGCAGCTTGGAGGTCGGGACTAGCGGCTACGAGCAGTACTTC
CASSLEVGTSGYEQYF
>-|few|TRBJ2-3|TRBV3-1
TGTGCCAGCCGCCGGGCTCGGGTGGAGTACCAGGGGCCGCAGTATTTT
CASRRARVEYQGPQYF
>-|-|TRBJ1-2|TRBV5-1
TGCGCCAGCAGCTTGTCATCCAACACCCCGGACTATGGCTACACCTTC
CASSLSSNTPDYGYTF
>TRBD2|few|TRBJ2-6|TRBV5-1
TGCGCCAGCAGCTTGGCCGCTACTAGCGCTGGGGCCAACGTCCTGACTTTC
CASSLAATSAGANVLTF
>-|-|TRBJ2-7|TRBV4-1
TGCGCCAGCAGCCACCCTCAGAGCCGCCGGGACGAGCAGTACTTC
CASSHPQSRRDEQYF
>-|-|TRBJ2-7|TRBV6-1
TGTGCCAGCAGTTCCAGGGCTTTCGAGCAGTACTTC
CASSSRAFEQYF
>-|-|TRBJ1-3|TRBV3-1
TGTGCCAGCAGCCGAGGAGTCTCTGGAAACACCATATATTTT
CASSRGVSGNTIYF
>TRBD2|-|TRBJ2-7|TRBV12-3/TRBV12-4
TGTGCCAGCAGTCACGGACTAGCGGGAGGACTTGGGGGCGAGCAGTACTTC
CASSHGLAGGLGGEQYF
>-|many|TRBJ2-3|TRBV29-1
TGCAGCGTTGAAGAAGAAACAGATACGCAGTATTTT
CSVEEETDTQYF
>-|few|TRBJ1-4|TRBV27
TGTGCCAGCAGTATTCGGACAGTTGACTCAACTAATGAAAAACTGTTTTTT
CASSIRTVDSTNEKLFF
>-|-|TRBJ1-3|TRBV6-2/TRBV6-3
TGTGCCAGTAGCTCCCCCTCCGCGGGAAACACCATATATTTT
CASSSPSAGNTIYF
>TRBD1|-|TRBJ2-7|TRBV27
TGTGCCAGCAGTTCCCCGGGACAGGGGGGGTACGAGCAGTACTTC
CASSSPGQGGYEQYF
>-|-|TRBJ2-7|TRBV9
TGTGCCAGCAGCGTAGATGCGGGACGACTTTACGAGCAGTACTTC
CASSVDAGRLYEQYF
>TRBD2|few|TRBJ2-7|TRBV20-1
TGCAGTGCTATGGTAGCGGGAGGGCTCACCTACGAGCAGTACTTC
CSAMVAGGLTYEQYF
>-|-|TRBJ1-6|TRBV27
TGTGCCAGCAGTTTTGGTATTACCGCATTCAGTTACCCCCTCCACTTT
CASSFGITAFSYPLHF
>-|few|TRBJ2-5|TRBV4-1
TGCGCCAGCAGCTGGGAGTCGCCGGGGTCCCAAGAGACCCAGTACTTC
CASSWESPGSQETQYF